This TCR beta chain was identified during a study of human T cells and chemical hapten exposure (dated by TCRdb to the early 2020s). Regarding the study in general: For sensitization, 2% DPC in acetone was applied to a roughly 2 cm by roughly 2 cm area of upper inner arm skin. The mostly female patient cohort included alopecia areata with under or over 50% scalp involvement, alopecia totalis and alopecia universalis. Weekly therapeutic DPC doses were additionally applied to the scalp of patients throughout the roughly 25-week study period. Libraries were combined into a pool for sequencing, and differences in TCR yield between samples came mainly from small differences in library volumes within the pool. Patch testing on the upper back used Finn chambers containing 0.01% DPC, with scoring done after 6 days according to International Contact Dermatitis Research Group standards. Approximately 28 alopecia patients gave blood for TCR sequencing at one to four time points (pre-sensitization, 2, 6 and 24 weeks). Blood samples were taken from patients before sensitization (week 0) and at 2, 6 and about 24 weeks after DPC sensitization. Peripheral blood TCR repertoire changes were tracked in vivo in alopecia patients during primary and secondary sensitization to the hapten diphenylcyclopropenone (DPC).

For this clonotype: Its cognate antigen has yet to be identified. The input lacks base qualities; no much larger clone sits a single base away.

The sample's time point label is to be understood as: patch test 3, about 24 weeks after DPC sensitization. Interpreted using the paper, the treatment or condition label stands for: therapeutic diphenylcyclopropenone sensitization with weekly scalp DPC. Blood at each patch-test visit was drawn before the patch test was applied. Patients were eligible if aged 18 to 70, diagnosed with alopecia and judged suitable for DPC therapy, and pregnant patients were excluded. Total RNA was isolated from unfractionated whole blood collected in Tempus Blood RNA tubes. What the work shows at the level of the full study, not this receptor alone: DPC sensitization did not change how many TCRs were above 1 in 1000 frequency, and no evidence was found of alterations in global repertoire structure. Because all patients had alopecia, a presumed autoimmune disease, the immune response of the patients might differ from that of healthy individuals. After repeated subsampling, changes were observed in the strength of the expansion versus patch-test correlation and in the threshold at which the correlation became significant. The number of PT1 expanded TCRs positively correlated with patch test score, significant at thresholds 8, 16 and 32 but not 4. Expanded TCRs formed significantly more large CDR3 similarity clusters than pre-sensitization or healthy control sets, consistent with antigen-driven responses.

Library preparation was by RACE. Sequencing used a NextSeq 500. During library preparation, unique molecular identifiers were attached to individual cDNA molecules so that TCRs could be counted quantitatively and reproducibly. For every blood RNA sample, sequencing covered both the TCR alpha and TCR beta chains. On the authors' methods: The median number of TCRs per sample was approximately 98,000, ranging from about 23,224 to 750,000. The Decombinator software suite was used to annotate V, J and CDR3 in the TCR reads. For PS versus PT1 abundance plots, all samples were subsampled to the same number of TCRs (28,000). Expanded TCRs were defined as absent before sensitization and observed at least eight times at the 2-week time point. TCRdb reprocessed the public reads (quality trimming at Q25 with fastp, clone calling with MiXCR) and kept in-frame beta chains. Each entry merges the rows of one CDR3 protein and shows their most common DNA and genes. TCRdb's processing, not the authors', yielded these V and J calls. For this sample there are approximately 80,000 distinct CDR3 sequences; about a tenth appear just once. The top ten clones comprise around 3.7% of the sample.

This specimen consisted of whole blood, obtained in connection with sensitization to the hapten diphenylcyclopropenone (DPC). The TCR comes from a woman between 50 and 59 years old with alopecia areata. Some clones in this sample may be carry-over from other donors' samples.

The DNA sequence is as follows: TGTGCCAGTAGTATAGTTTCCGGGACCGCCAATCAGCCCCAGCATTTT. Its protein reads: CASSIVSGTANQPQHF. The rearrangement combines TRBV19 with TRBJ1-5, with a weak D call of TRBD1 (5 bases match). The CDR3 holds 16 amino acids from the cysteine to the phenylalanine. Only the CDR3 DNA is retained, 48 bases long and in frame from the first base. Between the V and J ends, shortened by 1 base and 3 bases respectively, the junction contains 13 bases. CDR1 and CDR2 (LNHDA, SQIVND) derive from the germline V gene (reference sequence).